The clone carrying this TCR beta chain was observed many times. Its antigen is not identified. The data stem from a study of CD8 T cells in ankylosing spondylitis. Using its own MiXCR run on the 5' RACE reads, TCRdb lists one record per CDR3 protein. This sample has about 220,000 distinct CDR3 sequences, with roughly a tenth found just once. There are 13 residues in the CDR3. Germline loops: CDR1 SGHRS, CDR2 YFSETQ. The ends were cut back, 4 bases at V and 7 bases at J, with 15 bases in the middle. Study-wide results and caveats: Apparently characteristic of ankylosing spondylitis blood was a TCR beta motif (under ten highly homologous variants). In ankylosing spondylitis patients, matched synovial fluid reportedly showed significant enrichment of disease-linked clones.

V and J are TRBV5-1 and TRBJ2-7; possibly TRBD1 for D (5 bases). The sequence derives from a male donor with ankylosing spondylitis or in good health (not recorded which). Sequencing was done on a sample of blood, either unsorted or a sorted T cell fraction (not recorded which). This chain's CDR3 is CASSGQGLREQYF. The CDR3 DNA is TGCGCCAGCAGCGGGCAGGGTCTAAGGGAGCAGTACTTC.